These T cell receptor beta chains were read from a single sample in a study of cytomegalovirus exposure and HLA in healthy donors. Here immunoSEQ multiplex PCR was the method, and the copy in TCRdb shows in-frame clones only, minus some. The sample has some 74,000 clones, 90% to 95% seen once. The sample comprised PBMCs. Receptors were obtained from a woman aged 30 to 39 in good health and CMV-seronegative. Both conserved end residues are part of each CDR3. The D gene is left open where the match is weak. Size tells how often a clone was seen (once, few, many) or the class of an expanded clone, and some rows leave it out.

D gene	V gene	clone size	J gene	CDR3 protein	CDR3 DNA
-	TRBV28	-	TRBJ2-5	CASSLHLQETQYF	TGTGCCAGCAGTTTACACTTACAAGAGACCCAGTACTTC
-	TRBV19	-	TRBJ1-1	CASSLNRGIEAFF	TGTGCCAGTAGCCTGAATAGGGGCATTGAAGCTTTCTTT
-	TRBV6-6	-	TRBJ2-7	CASIQTDSYEQYF	TGTGCCAGCATCCAAACGGACAGCTACGAGCAGTACTTC
-	TRBV19	once	TRBJ1-2	CASSIGWEVTYGYTF	TGTGCCAGTAGTATTGGCTGGGAGGTGACCTATGGCTACACCTTC
-	TRBV4-3	-	TRBJ1-3	CASSQDAQVSGNTIYF	TGCGCCAGCAGCCAAGACGCACAGGTATCGGGAAACACCATATATTTT
-	TRBV7-9	-	TRBJ1-2	CASSFDKSNYGYTF	TGTGCCAGCAGCTTTGACAAGTCTAACTATGGCTACACCTTC
TRBD2	TRBV4-2	-	TRBJ2-1	CASSQEGPGLAVYEQFF	TGTGCCAGCAGCCAAGAAGGGCCGGGACTAGCGGTGTATGAGCAGTTCTTC
-	TRBV20-1	-	TRBJ1-1	CSASYTGRAFF	TGCAGTGCCTCTTATACGGGGAGAGCTTTCTTT
TRBD1	TRBV7-9	-	TRBJ1-2	CASSLGGQGAHGYTF	TGTGCCAGCAGCTTAGGTGGACAGGGGGCACATGGCTACACCTTC
TRBD1	TRBV9	-	TRBJ1-2	CASSVASTGGVNYGYTF	TGTGCCAGCAGCGTAGCCTCAACAGGGGGAGTTAACTATGGCTACACCTTC
-	TRBV7-9	-	TRBJ2-3	CASSLRPAREVTDTQYF	TGTGCCAGCAGCTTAAGACCGGCCAGGGAAGTCACAGATACGCAGTATTTT
-	TRBV11-1	-	TRBJ1-2	CASSFKQGSGYTF	TGTGCCAGCAGCTTTAAACAGGGATCTGGCTACACCTTC
-	TRBV6-1	-	TRBJ1-2	CASDPQGSYGYTF	TGTGCCTCCGACCCACAGGGAAGCTATGGCTACACCTTC
-	TRBV29-1	-	TRBJ2-3	CSVEDLASDTQYF	TGCAGCGTTGAAGATCTTGCGTCAGATACGCAGTATTTT
-	TRBV5-1	once	TRBJ2-4	CASSLAAGSAKNIQYF	TGCGCCAGCAGCTTGGCGGCGGGTTCGGCCAAAAACATTCAGTACTTC
TRBD1	TRBV5-1	-	TRBJ2-3	CASSFAGGSGDTQYF	TGCGCCAGCAGCTTCGCAGGGGGCTCAGGCGATACGCAGTATTTT
-	TRBV4-2	-	TRBJ2-2	CASSQYFTGVTAGELFF	TGTGCCAGCAGCCAATACTTCACCGGGGTCACGGCCGGGGAGCTGTTTTTT
-	TRBV7-9	-	TRBJ2-5	CASTNSKQETQYF	TGTGCCAGCACCAACTCCAAACAAGAGACCCAGTACTTC
TRBD2	TRBV7-6	-	TRBJ2-7	CASSLSASGSEQYF	TGTGCCAGCAGCTTAAGCGCTAGCGGGAGCGAGCAGTACTTC
-	TRBV27	-	TRBJ2-1	CASRAAYNEQFF	TGTGCCAGCAGGGCAGCCTACAATGAGCAGTTCTTC
TRBD2	TRBV5-1	once	TRBJ2-3	CASSLYLAGGLGDTQYF	TGCGCCAGCAGCTTGTATCTAGCGGGGGGATTGGGTGATACGCAGTATTTT
-	TRBV6-1	-	TRBJ2-1	CASSEVSSGSYNEQFF	TGTGCCAGCAGTGAAGTTAGTAGCGGCTCCTACAATGAGCAGTTCTTC
-	TRBV4-3	-	TRBJ2-2	CASSQDTRTGELFF	TGCGCCAGCAGCCAAGATACCCGGACTGGGGAGCTGTTTTTT
TRBD1	TRBV7-8	-	TRBJ2-2	CASSLLGQGVKHTGELFF	TGTGCCAGCAGCTTACTGGGACAGGGGGTAAAGCACACCGGGGAGCTGTTTTTT
TRBD1	TRBV18	-	TRBJ2-1	CASSRTGQTYNEQFF	TGTGCCAGCTCACGGACGGGACAGACCTACAATGAGCAGTTCTTC
TRBD2	TRBV27	-	TRBJ2-1	CASSLSSGGEYEQFF	TGTGCCAGCAGTTTAAGTAGCGGGGGGGAGTATGAGCAGTTCTTC
TRBD1	TRBV5-4	-	TRBJ2-2	CASSLARGLNTGELFF	TGTGCCAGCAGCTTGGCCAGGGGGTTGAACACCGGGGAGCTGTTTTTT
-	TRBV9	-	TRBJ1-1	CASSPSLMYTEAFF	TGTGCCAGCAGTCCGAGCCTCATGTACACTGAAGCTTTCTTT
TRBD1	TRBV30	-	TRBJ2-7	CASSGTGLFYEQYF	TGTGCCTCCTCAGGGACAGGGTTATTCTACGAGCAGTACTTC
TRBD2	TRBV7-2	-	TRBJ2-7	CASSYGTSGGAGEQYF	TGTGCCAGCAGCTACGGGACTAGCGGGGGGGCTGGGGAGCAGTACTTC
-	TRBV5-6	-	TRBJ1-2	CASSLGSRGSNGYTF	TGTGCCAGCAGCTTGGGTTCGCGGGGCTCGAATGGCTACACCTTC
TRBD2	TRBV29-1	-	TRBJ2-2	CSVELAGVTGELFF	TGCAGCGTCGAACTAGCGGGAGTAACCGGGGAGCTGTTTTTT
TRBD1	TRBV7-2	-	TRBJ2-5	CASSLADPYGRDRVRQTQYF	TGTGCCAGCAGCTTAGCGGATCCGTACGGCCGGGACAGGGTCCGACAGACCCAGTACTTC
TRBD1	TRBV7-6	-	TRBJ2-3	CASSLGTGRKDTQYF	TGTGCCAGCAGCTTAGGGACAGGGCGTAAAGATACGCAGTATTTT
-	TRBV30	once	TRBJ2-1	CARGTYNEQFF	TGTGCCCGGGGGACCTACAATGAGCAGTTCTTC
TRBD1	TRBV7-2	-	TRBJ1-3	CASTLMGTAGNTIYF	TGTGCCAGCACCCTAATGGGGACAGCAGGAAACACCATATATTTT
TRBD1	TRBV5-1	-	TRBJ2-1	CASSWAPGQGFNEQFF	TGCGCCAGCAGCTGGGCCCCGGGACAGGGTTTCAATGAGCAGTTCTTC
TRBD1	TRBV7-9	-	TRBJ2-5	CASSVRQGSWETQYF	TGTGCCAGCAGCGTTAGACAGGGTTCTTGGGAGACCCAGTACTTC
-	TRBV2	-	TRBJ1-2	CAYHAGGPGYTF	TGTGCTTACCACGCCGGAGGGCCTGGCTACACCTTC
-	TRBV6-6	-	TRBJ1-1	CASLRLDSSKNTEAFF	TGTGCCAGCCTCAGATTGGACAGTAGTAAGAACACTGAAGCTTTCTTT
-	TRBV4-1	-	TRBJ1-5	CASSQGAQNQPQHF	TGCGCCAGCAGCCAAGGGGCCCAGAATCAGCCCCAGCATTTT
-	TRBV4-2	once	TRBJ1-2	CASSQDRGGTDYGYTF	TGTGCCAGCAGCCAAGATAGGGGCGGGACTGACTATGGCTACACCTTC
TRBD2	TRBV2	-	TRBJ2-1	CASSASSGASNEQFF	TGTGCCAGCAGTGCATCTAGCGGGGCCTCCAATGAGCAGTTCTTC
-	TRBV4-2	-	TRBJ2-5	CASSTLDRKETQYF	TGTGCCAGCAGCACCCTTGATAGAAAAGAGACCCAGTACTTC
-	TRBV9	-	TRBJ1-3	CASSVANRGNTIYF	TGTGCCAGCAGCGTAGCTAACAGAGGAAACACCATATATTTT
TRBD1	TRBV9	-	TRBJ1-1	CASSVLTGTAETEAFF	TGTGCCAGCAGCGTACTGACCGGGACAGCTGAGACTGAAGCTTTCTTT
-	TRBV7-2	-	TRBJ1-1	CASSFKGSLGALNTEAFF	TGTGCCAGCAGCTTCAAGGGGAGCCTGGGGGCTTTGAACACTGAAGCTTTCTTT
TRBD1	TRBV18	-	TRBJ1-2	CASSPSWQGANYGYTF	TGTGCCAGCTCACCCTCGTGGCAGGGGGCTAACTATGGCTACACCTTC
TRBD2	TRBV2	once	TRBJ2-6	CASSERGRGANVLTF	TGTGCCAGCAGTGAACGCGGGAGGGGGGCCAACGTCCTGACTTTC
-	TRBV2	few	TRBJ2-7	CASSDSSYEQYF	TGTGCCAGCAGTGACTCCTCCTACGAGCAGTACTTC